The 19 T cell receptor beta chains below were found in one sample sequenced in a study of graft-versus-host responses after intestinal transplantation. Sequencing used immunoSEQ multiplex PCR; TCRdb keeps in-frame clones, though not all of them. Altogether some 120,000 clones are present, approximately 93% being singletons, with the ten largest covering around 1%. Their antigens are not known. This specimen was unstimulated CD8+ T cells sorted from spleen or lymph node cells, taken before transplant. All receptors derive from a human donor who was the organ donor for an intestinal transplant.

The chain has TRBV9 and TRBJ2-2; D not resolved. The CDR3 runs to 13 residues. CDR1 is SGDLS and CDR2 is YYNGEE in the germline V gene. V shed 3 bases and J shed 5 bases, with 8 bases lying between them. CDR3 protein: CASSAPRTGELFF. CDR3 nucleotides: TGTGCCAGCAGCGCCCCTAGAACCGGGGAGCTGTTTTTT.

The gene calls are TRBV18 and TRBJ2-3; tentatively, D is TRBD2 (6 bases). In germline, CDR1 is KGHSH, CDR2 LQKENI. This CDR3 region has 13 residues. Trimming left V 3 bases short and J 5 bases short, with 9 bases between. The chain's CDR3 is CASSPPSVDTQYF. The CDR3 nucleotides read TGTGCCAGCTCACCGCCTAGCGTAGATACGCAGTATTTT.

This chain's CDR3 is CASSSTWGISDEQYF. As DNA, the CDR3 is TGTGCCAGCAGCTCTACCTGGGGCATAAGCGACGAGCAGTACTTC. The gene calls are TRBV7-9 and TRBJ2-7; D is possibly TRBD1 (5 bases). Germline V gene sequence: CDR1 SEHNR, CDR2 FQNEAQ (reference sequence). The CDR3 is 15 amino acids. V was clipped by 4 bases and J by 5 bases, with 18 bases between them.

This clone was seen just once. The chain recombines TRBV10-3 with TRBJ1-1; D uncertain. From germline, CDR1 is ENHRY and CDR2 SYGVKD. The V gene lost 4 bases and the J gene lost 1 base, with 16 bases spanning the gap. The CDR3 length is 16 residues. The CDR3 DNA reads TGTGCCATCAGTGCTTATTTTACGGAGCCGAACACTGAAGCTTTCTTT. The encoded protein is CAISAYFTEPNTEAFF.

The rearrangement joins TRBV27 to TRBJ2-1; 13 bases match TRBD2. The CDR3 is made up of 15 amino acids. Germline values: CDR1 MNHEY, CDR2 SMNVEV (reference sequence). After removal of 6 bases from V and 6 bases from J, the junction contained 5 bases not matched to a gene. CDR3 coding DNA: TGTGCCAGCAGCCTCGGGACTAGCGGGACCAATGAGCAGTTCTTC. It translates to CASSLGTSGTNEQFF.

This chain links TRBV4-2 with TRBJ2-3, with 9 bases that match TRBD2. V trimming: 2 bases; J trimming: 6 bases; junction bases outside the gene matches: 15. Germline-derived CDR1 and CDR2 are LGHNA and YNFKEQ. The CDR3 totals 18 residues. This CDR3 is CASSQTLFLAGCCDTQYF. The CDR3, as DNA: TGTGCCAGCAGCCAAACCCTGTTTCTAGCGGGATGTTGTGATACGCAGTATTTT.

The rearrangement joins TRBV5-4 to TRBJ2-3, with no clear D. Trimming shortened V by 1 base and J by 6 bases, and 18 bases separated the two germline ends. CDR1 and CDR2 from the germline V gene are SGHNT and YYREEE (reference sequence). The CDR3 sequence is 16 residues long. The CDR3 DNA reads as TGTGCCAGCAGCTTGATGCTTGGGTTTCTAGAGGATACGCAGTATTTT. Translation: CASSLMLGFLEDTQYF.

This chain joins TRBV4-3 and TRBJ1-1, with D perhaps TRBD1 (5 bases). This CDR3 has 13 amino acids. Germline lookup yields CDR1 LGHNA and CDR2 YSLEER. V was cut by 7 bases and J by 3 bases, with 12 bases left in between. The CDR3 nucleotides are TGCGCCAGCACGGAGGGGAGTCACACTGAAGCTTTCTTT. Its protein is CASTEGSHTEAFF.

The rearrangement uses TRBV12-5 and TRBJ2-1; TRBD1 matches 8 bases. Germline V gene lookup returns CDR1 LGHNT and CDR2 FRNRAP. The CDR3 is made up of 16 amino acids. J was trimmed by 2 bases and V by 3 bases; bases with no gene match: 6. Here the CDR3 DNA reads TGTGCTAGTGGTTTCCATGGACAGGGAACCTACAATGAGCAGTTCTTC. It yields the protein CASGFHGQGTYNEQFF.

The chain uses TRBV12-5 and TRBJ2-4; D might be TRBD1 (6 bases). Per the germline V gene, CDR1 is LGHNT and CDR2 is FRNRAP. The CDR3 spans 15 residues. V was cut by 5 bases and J by 0 bases, with 11 bases left in between. DNA of the CDR3: TGTGCTAGTGGTCCGACAGGTCTAGCCAAAAACATTCAGTACTTC. The encoded protein is CASGPTGLAKNIQYF. Filled out from reference TRBV12-5 and TRBJ2-4, the complete variable domain reads DARVTQTPRHKVTEMGQEVTMRCQPILGHNTVFWYRQTMMQGLELLAYFRNRAPLDDSGMPKDRFSAEMPDATLATLKIQPSEPRDSAVYFCASGPTGLAKNIQYFGAGTRLSVL.

This chain uses TRBV29-1 with TRBJ1-2; D possibly corresponds to TRBD1 (6 bases). Germline V lookup: CDR1 SQVTM, CDR2 ANQGSEA. The CDR3 extends over 13 amino acids. V lost 4 bases, J lost 0 bases, and 9 bases lay in between. The CDR3 coding sequence is TGCAGCGTTGTTGAGGGGGCTAACTATGGCTACACCTTC. It is translated as CSVVEGANYGYTF.

The V gene is TRBV19, the J gene TRBJ1-5; TRBD1 aligns across 11 bases. Germline CDR1 and CDR2: LNHDA and SQIVND (reference sequence). V shed 9 bases, J shed 3 bases, and the junction held 16 bases outside the gene matches. This CDR3 spans 18 amino acids. CDR3 DNA: TGTGCCAGGGACCGGGGACAGGGGGGACAGGGGTCCAATCAGCCCCAGCATTTT. This gives the protein CARDRGQGGQGSNQPQHF.

The rearrangement joins TRBV7-9 to TRBJ2-1; D is unclear. The CDR3 has 12 residues. CDR1 and CDR2 (germline): SEHNR, FQNEAQ (reference sequence). Trimming left V 5 bases short and J 7 bases short, with 9 bases between. The CDR3 reads CASSPYGNEQFF. DNA of the CDR3: TGTGCCAGCAGCCCTTATGGGAATGAGCAGTTCTTC. The full variable domain, in which reference TRBV7-9 and TRBJ2-1 provide the parts outside the CDR3, is DTGVSQNPRHKITKRGQNVTFRCDPISEHNRLYWYRQTLGQGPEFLTYFQNEAQLEKSRLLSDRFSAERPKGSFSTLEIQRTEQGDSAMYLCASSPYGNEQFFGPGTRLTVL.

A word on this clone: At one end the junction does not follow the germline gene, possibly because of a read error. CDR3 coding DNA: TGTGCCAGCAGTGACGGCAGGGGCGGCTCCTACGAGCAGCACTTC. This gives the protein CASSDGRGGSYEQHF. The chain carries TRBV6-4 and TRBJ2-7, with D possibly being TRBD1 (6 bases). This CDR3 region has 15 residues. Germline V gene lookup returns CDR1 MRHNA and CDR2 SNTAGT.

V gene TRBV5-6 combines with J gene TRBJ2-3; D possibly matches TRBD1 or TRBD2 (5 bases each). Looked up from germline, CDR1 is SGHDT and CDR2 is YYEEEE. Trimming removed 2 bases at V and 4 bases at J, with 11 bases between. The CDR3 has 14 amino acids. The CDR3 nucleotides read TGTGCCAGCAGCTTCGGGCAGGGAGCAGATACGCAGTATTTT. Its translation: CASSFGQGADTQYF.

This chain uses TRBV19 with TRBJ2-6, with 7 bases fitting TRBD1. The trim removed 2 bases at V and 0 bases at J, leaving 4 bases unmatched. Germline V gene data show CDR1 as LNHDA and CDR2 as SQIVND (reference sequence). The CDR3 runs to 17 residues. The CDR3: CASSIQGVSSGANVLTF. The CDR3 region has the DNA TGTGCCAGTAGTATACAGGGGGTTAGCTCTGGGGCCAACGTCCTGACTTTC. The whole variable domain, remainder taken from reference TRBV19 and TRBJ2-6, is DGGITQSPKYLFRKEGQNVTLSCEQNLNHDAMYWYRQDPGQGLRLIYYSQIVNDFQKGDIAEGYSVSREKKESFPLTVTSAQKNPTAFYLCASSIQGVSSGANVLTFGAGSRLTVL.

This chain joins TRBV9 and TRBJ2-7; 9 bases are a match to TRBD2. The CDR3 length is 15 residues. Germline CDR1 is SGDLS and CDR2 is YYNGEE. Trimming took 4 bases from V and 3 from J; bases not matched to a gene: 8. CDR3: CASSPRRAGGYEQYF. The CDR3 DNA is TGTGCCAGCAGCCCCCGGCGAGCGGGGGGCTACGAGCAGTACTTC. Full variable domain (outside the CDR3, taken from reference TRBV9 and TRBJ2-7): DSGVTQTPKHLITATGQRVTLRCSPRSGDLSVYWYQQSLDQGLQFLIQYYNGEERAKGNILERFSAQQFPDLHSELNLSSLELGDSALYFCASSPRRAGGYEQYFGPGTRLTVT.

The rearrangement links TRBV28 to TRBJ2-2; 9 bases map to TRBD2. Per germline, CDR1 MDHEN and CDR2 SYDVKM. Trimming removed 4 bases from V and 8 bases from J; junction bases left unmatched: 2. There are 13 residues in the CDR3. The CDR3 spells CASSSSGRGELFF. DNA of the CDR3: TGTGCCAGCAGTTCAAGCGGGAGGGGGGAGCTGTTTTTT.

V gene TRBV13 combines with J gene TRBJ2-2; TRBD1 matches at 10 bases. The CDR3 runs to 17 residues. Germline CDR1 is PRHDT and CDR2 is FYEKMQ (reference sequence). The V segment lost 7 bases and the J segment 1 base; nucleotides outside the gene matches: 9. CDR3 sequence (DNA): TGTGCCAGCACCCTGACTAGGACAGGGGGGAACACCGGGGAGCTGTTTTTT. Translation: CASTLTRTGGNTGELFF.